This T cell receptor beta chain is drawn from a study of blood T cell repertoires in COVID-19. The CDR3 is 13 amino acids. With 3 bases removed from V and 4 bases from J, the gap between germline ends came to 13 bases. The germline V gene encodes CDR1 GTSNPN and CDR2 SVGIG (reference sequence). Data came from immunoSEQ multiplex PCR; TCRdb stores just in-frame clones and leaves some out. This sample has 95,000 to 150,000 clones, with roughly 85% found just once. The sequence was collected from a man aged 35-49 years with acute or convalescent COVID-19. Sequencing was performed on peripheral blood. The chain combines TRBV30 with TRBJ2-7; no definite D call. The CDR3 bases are TGTGCCTGGAGCCTAGACGGAGTTTACGAGCAGTACTTC. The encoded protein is CAWSLDGVYEQYF.